Listed below are T cell receptor beta chains from one sample, sequenced in a study of memory CD4+ T cells and cytomegalovirus serostatus. Sequencing used immunoSEQ multiplex PCR; TCRdb keeps in-frame clones, though not all of them. The table shows about 60,000 clones, with over 70% occurring only once. Sequencing used memory CD4+ T cells from blood. The receptors here all came from an adult in good health and CMV-seronegative. Some clones in this sample may be carry-over from other donors' samples. CDR3s include the opening cysteine and the closing phenylalanine or tryptophan. The order of the fields is CDR3 DNA, CDR3 protein, clone size, V gene, J gene, D gene. D genes are given only for firm matches. Size is omitted from some rows. Given values are once, few, many or a class for expanded clones.

TGTGCCAGCAGCCGAAGAACCCGGGACAGAAGTAACTATGGCTACACCTTC	CASSRRTRDRSNYGYTF	NA	TRBV7-8	TRBJ1-2	TRBD1
TGTGCCAGCAGAGGGACAGGACTCTATGGCTACACCTTC	CASRGTGLYGYTF	NA	TRBV7-9	TRBJ1-2	TRBD1
TGTGCCGCTGGAAGGACTGAAGCTTTCTTT	CAAGRTEAFF	NA	TRBV30	TRBJ1-1	NA
TGTGCCACCAGCAGAGATCTCTCGCAGAATCAGCCCCAGCATTTT	CATSRDLSQNQPQHF	few	TRBV15	TRBJ1-5	NA
TGTGCCAGCAGCTTAAGAGGGGCCGGGGAGCTGTTTTTT	CASSLRGAGELFF	NA	TRBV11-1	TRBJ2-2	NA
TGTGCCAGCAGCCCCGGACTAGCTCTTCCCCGCTCTGGGGCCAACGTCCTGACTTTC	CASSPGLALPRSGANVLTF	NA	TRBV7-9	TRBJ2-6	TRBD2
TGTGCCAGCTCCACCTACGAGCAGTACTTC	CASSTYEQYF	NA	TRBV2	TRBJ2-7	NA
TGTGCCAGTAAGGTGAAAGGGGACACAGATACGCAGTATTTT	CASKVKGDTDTQYF	NA	TRBV19	TRBJ2-3	NA
TGTGCCTGCCCTATGTCTTTGACGCCTTCAGGGGGCTACACCTTC	CACPMSLTPSGGYTF	NA	TRBV30	TRBJ1-2	NA
TGTGCTAGTGGGAGCGGGAGCTCCTACAATGAGCAGTTCTTC	CASGSGSSYNEQFF	NA	TRBV12-5	TRBJ2-1	TRBD2
TGTGCCAGCAGCTTGGGTGGCCGACTAGCGTCCGAGACCCAGTACTTC	CASSLGGRLASETQYF	NA	TRBV5-4	TRBJ2-5	TRBD2
TGTGCCAGCTCAAGGGGGGGTGCCAAAAACATTCAGTACTTC	CASSRGGAKNIQYF	NA	TRBV5-8	TRBJ2-4	NA
TGTGCCAGCAGTGCTCTCCGGACAGCGTCCTACGAGCAGTACTTC	CASSALRTASYEQYF	NA	TRBV6-1	TRBJ2-7	NA
TGCGCCAGCAGCCAAGTAGTAGGGTCGGACACCGGGGAGCTGTTTTTT	CASSQVVGSDTGELFF	NA	TRBV4-1	TRBJ2-2	NA
TGTGCTAGCTGCCTGGTAACCGGGGAGCTGTTTTTT	CASCLVTGELFF	NA	TRBV12-5	TRBJ2-2	NA
TGTGCCAGCAGCTTAGCGGGAGGGGTGGGCGGGGAGCTGTTTTTT	CASSLAGGVGGELFF	NA	TRBV11-2	TRBJ2-2	TRBD2
TGTGCCAGCAGCTTAGGTCGTTTCAGGGGGCGAGGTAGATTGAACACTGAAGCTTTCTTT	CASSLGRFRGRGRLNTEAFF	NA	TRBV7-6	TRBJ1-1	TRBD1
TGTGCCAGCAGCCGATTGTCGGGGGGACACCAGCCCCAGCATTTT	CASSRLSGGHQPQHF	NA	TRBV28	TRBJ1-5	NA
TGTGCCAGCTCACCACGGGAAGGATCTGGTGGCTACACCTTC	CASSPREGSGGYTF	once	TRBV18	TRBJ1-2	NA
TGTGCCAGCAGCTTGACAGGGGGGTTCTACAATGAGCAGTTCTTC	CASSLTGGFYNEQFF	NA	TRBV11-1	TRBJ2-1	TRBD1
TGTGCCAGCAGCTACACCGACATGGGAGCTTTCTTT	CASSYTDMGAFF	NA	TRBV7-2	TRBJ1-1	NA
TGTGCCAGCAGCGGGACAGCCACATACGATGAGCAGTTCTTC	CASSGTATYDEQFF	NA	TRBV5-4	TRBJ2-1	TRBD1
TGTGCCAGCAGCTTAAACTCAGATACGCAGTATTTT	CASSLNSDTQYF	NA	TRBV7-9	TRBJ2-3	NA
TGCGCCAGCAGCCGCCAAGACAGGGGGGACTACGAGCAGTACTTC	CASSRQDRGDYEQYF	once	TRBV4-1	TRBJ2-7	TRBD1
TGTGCCAGCAGTGTGGACCCGCTCACTGAAGCTTTCTTT	CASSVDPLTEAFF	few	TRBV2	TRBJ1-1	NA
TGTGCCAGCAGCCCCCCTGGGAGGGAAGACGGCTACACCTTC	CASSPPGREDGYTF	NA	TRBV7-6	TRBJ1-2	NA
TGTGCCAGTGGGTCTAGCGTCGGGCAGTTCTTC	CASGSSVGQFF	NA	TRBV19	TRBJ2-1	NA
TGTGCCAGCAGTTTTGGGACAGGGAACACCGGGGAGCTGTTTTTT	CASSFGTGNTGELFF	NA	TRBV28	TRBJ2-2	TRBD1
TGTGCCAGTAGTATCCTCGGCAATTCGGTGGGTAACACTGAAGCTTTCTTT	CASSILGNSVGNTEAFF	NA	TRBV19	TRBJ1-1	NA
TGTGCCAGCAGTGAAGTGGGATACACTAACTATGGCTACACCTTC	CASSEVGYTNYGYTF	NA	TRBV6-1	TRBJ1-2	NA
TGTGCCTGGAGGCAGTGGAGGGAGTCCTACGAGCAGTACTTC	CAWRQWRESYEQYF	once	TRBV30	TRBJ2-7	NA
TGTGCCAGCAGCCCCCGTGGCGGACTAGCGGGAGCGGATACGCAGTATTTT	CASSPRGGLAGADTQYF	few	TRBV5-4	TRBJ2-3	TRBD2
TGTGCCAGCAGTGAAGAATCCGGGGCATCAGAGACCCAGTACTTC	CASSEESGASETQYF	NA	TRBV2	TRBJ2-5	NA
TGCAGCGACGACAGGACGGGTGGCTACACCTTC	CSDDRTGGYTF	NA	TRBV29-1	TRBJ1-2	NA
TGTGCCAGCATCCCTTACCCCACAAGAGACAATGAGCAGTTCTTC	CASIPYPTRDNEQFF	NA	TRBV28	TRBJ2-1	NA
TGTGCCAGCAGCTTGGGCTCGTCCCAAGAGACCCAGTACTTC	CASSLGSSQETQYF	few	TRBV7-2	TRBJ2-5	NA
TGTGCCAGCAGTACTGCCGGGACAGGGAAGAACACTGAAGCTTTCTTT	CASSTAGTGKNTEAFF	NA	TRBV28	TRBJ1-1	TRBD1
TGTGCCAGCAGCAAAGGACGCCCATCCCAAAAGTGTTCTGGAAACACCATATATTTT	CASSKGRPSQKCSGNTIYF	NA	TRBV21-1	TRBJ1-3	NA
TGTGCCAGCAAGCAGGGGGCTGGAAACACCATATATTTT	CASKQGAGNTIYF	NA	TRBV6-1	TRBJ1-3	TRBD1
TGTGCCACCTCTAGGGGCCCGTTTGGGCTCTTC	CATSRGPFGLF	once	TRBV28	TRBJ2-1	NA
TGTGCCAGCAGCTTAATCTGGGACGGGGAGCTGTTTTTT	CASSLIWDGELFF	NA	TRBV7-2	TRBJ2-2	NA
TGTGCCAGCTCGACGGAGCGGGAGCAGTTCTTC	CASSTEREQFF	NA	TRBV18	TRBJ2-1	NA
TGTGCCAGCAGCTTAGCCACCAGAATACTAGCGGGGATCTACAATGAGCAGTTCTTC	CASSLATRILAGIYNEQFF	few	TRBV7-9	TRBJ2-1	TRBD2
TGTGCCAGCAGCTTAGACCAGGGGAGCGGGAGGAGAAACATTCAGTACTTC	CASSLDQGSGRRNIQYF	many	TRBV7-9	TRBJ2-4	TRBD2
TGTGCCAGCAGTTACGGGCGGGGCACTGGAAACACCATATATTTT	CASSYGRGTGNTIYF	NA	TRBV6-5	TRBJ1-3	NA
TGTGCCAGCAGCTCGCCGGGACAGGCAGTAACAGAGACCCAGTACTTC	CASSSPGQAVTETQYF	NA	TRBV7-9	TRBJ2-5	TRBD1
TGTGCCACCAGCAGAGCTGGGCAGGGAAACACTGAAGCTTTCTTT	CATSRAGQGNTEAFF	NA	TRBV15	TRBJ1-1	NA
TGTGCCAGCAGTTATCTGGACACCGGGGAGCTGTTTTTT	CASSYLDTGELFF	NA	TRBV11-3	TRBJ2-2	NA
TGTGCCAGCAGCCCGCACAGTCTCATGAACACTGAAGCTTTCTTT	CASSPHSLMNTEAFF	NA	TRBV5-6	TRBJ1-1	NA
TGTGCCAGCAGTGCCCGGACAGGTCCCACCGGGGAGCTGTTTTTT	CASSARTGPTGELFF	once	TRBV6-1	TRBJ2-2	TRBD1
TGCGCCAGCAGCCAAGGGTGGCAGAGACCCTACAATGAGCAGTTCTTC	CASSQGWQRPYNEQFF	NA	TRBV4-1	TRBJ2-1	NA
TGTGCCAGCAAGGGCGGGGGGGCCGGGGAGACCCAGTACTTC	CASKGGGAGETQYF	NA	TRBV6-5	TRBJ2-5	TRBD2
TGTGCCAGCTCACTCCTGGGACAGGGGGCGCCGGGGACTGAAGCTTTCTTT	CASSLLGQGAPGTEAFF	NA	TRBV18	TRBJ1-1	TRBD1
TGCGCCAGCAGCTTGACCCAACTAGCGGGGGGGCTTGAGCAGTTCTTC	CASSLTQLAGGLEQFF	NA	TRBV5-1	TRBJ2-1	TRBD2
TGTGCCTGGAGTTCAACTCGGAGAGGGGGGGGCTACGAGCAGTACTTC	CAWSSTRRGGGYEQYF	NA	TRBV30	TRBJ2-7	NA